The rows below give T cell receptor beta chains drawn from one sample of a study of OX40 agonist ivuxolimab in advanced cancers. The table came from immunoSEQ multiplex PCR; TCRdb's copy has only in-frame clones and leaves some out. The table shows 70,000 or so clones, with approximately 80% occurring only once. The sequences come from CD4+ or CD8+ T cells sorted from blood, collected in a trial of the OX40 agonist ivuxolimab. These receptors all stem from an adult with an advanced solid tumor such as melanoma, head and neck, liver or kidney cancer. CDR3s include the opening cysteine and the closing phenylalanine or tryptophan. D genes are given only for firm matches.

j_call: TRBJ1-4
v_call: TRBV6-1
cdr3_length: 14
d_call: TRBD1
cdr3_nt: TGTGCCAGCAGCGGACAGGGCTATAATGAAAAACTGTTTTTT
cdr3_aa: CASSGQGYNEKLFF

j_call: TRBJ1-1
v_call: TRBV7-9
cdr3_length: 15
d_call: .
cdr3_nt: TGTGCCAGCAGCCCTAAGGCCAGACTCAACACTGAAGCTTTCTTT
cdr3_aa: CASSPKARLNTEAFF

j_call: TRBJ1-5
v_call: TRBV29-1
cdr3_length: 14
d_call: .
cdr3_nt: TGCAGCGTTTATAATCCATTTAGCAATCAGCCCCAGCATTTT
cdr3_aa: CSVYNPFSNQPQHF

j_call: TRBJ2-2
v_call: TRBV5-1
cdr3_length: 14
d_call: .
cdr3_nt: TGCGCCAGCAGTGAGCGGTTCCCCACCGGGGAGCTGTTTTTT
cdr3_aa: CASSERFPTGELFF

j_call: TRBJ1-1
v_call: TRBV19
cdr3_length: 15
d_call: TRBD1
cdr3_nt: TGTGCCAGTAGTATTCTCGGACAGGGGAACACTGAAGCTTTCTTT
cdr3_aa: CASSILGQGNTEAFF

j_call: TRBJ2-3
v_call: TRBV6-1
cdr3_length: 16
d_call: TRBD1
cdr3_nt: TGTGCCAGCAGTGAATCAGGGGGAATCGGCACAGATACGCAGTATTTT
cdr3_aa: CASSESGGIGTDTQYF

j_call: TRBJ1-1
v_call: TRBV30
cdr3_length: 15
d_call: .
cdr3_nt: TGTGCCTGGAGTCCCGGGGGGGCGAGTAACACTGAAGCTTTCTTT
cdr3_aa: CAWSPGGASNTEAFF

j_call: TRBJ2-7
v_call: TRBV10-2
cdr3_length: 17
d_call: TRBD1
cdr3_nt: TGCGCCAGCAGTGCCCCATCGGACAGGGGGCGCAGCTACGAGCAGTACTTC
cdr3_aa: CASSAPSDRGRSYEQYF

j_call: TRBJ1-5
v_call: TRBV30
cdr3_length: 16
d_call: TRBD1
cdr3_nt: TGTGCCTGGAATTCCCAGGGGGGGTTCGGCAATCAGCCCCAGCATTTT
cdr3_aa: CAWNSQGGFGNQPQHF

j_call: TRBJ2-5
v_call: TRBV5-4
cdr3_length: 14
d_call: .
cdr3_nt: TGTGCCAGCAGCTTGGAGGGGGCGGGGGAGACCCAGTACTTC
cdr3_aa: CASSLEGAGETQYF

j_call: TRBJ2-7
v_call: TRBV5-4
cdr3_length: 16
d_call: .
cdr3_nt: TGTGCCAGCAGCTTGCCAAGCCGAACGAGCTCCTACGAGCAGTACTTC
cdr3_aa: CASSLPSRTSSYEQYF

j_call: TRBJ1-5
v_call: TRBV6-1
cdr3_length: 15
d_call: TRBD1
cdr3_nt: TGTGCCAGTTTGGGACAGGGTTTTAGCAATCAGCCCCAGCATTTT
cdr3_aa: CASLGQGFSNQPQHF

j_call: TRBJ2-3
v_call: TRBV6-5
cdr3_length: 15
d_call: TRBD2
cdr3_nt: TGTGCCAGCAGGCGATCTAGCGGGGGCACAGATACGCAGTATTTT
cdr3_aa: CASRRSSGGTDTQYF

j_call: TRBJ2-3
v_call: TRBV5-1
cdr3_length: 17
d_call: TRBD2
cdr3_nt: TGCGCCAGCAGCCGGGACTCACTAGCGGGGGGGTCAGATACGCAGTATTTT
cdr3_aa: CASSRDSLAGGSDTQYF

j_call: TRBJ2-3
v_call: TRBV6-6
cdr3_length: 15
d_call: TRBD2
cdr3_nt: TGTGCCAGCAGTTCCGCGGGGGGGGGAACAGATACGCAGTATTTT
cdr3_aa: CASSSAGGGTDTQYF

j_call: TRBJ2-7
v_call: TRBV5-6
cdr3_length: 16
d_call: TRBD1
cdr3_nt: TGTGCCAGCAGCTTGGTTGCCGGACAGGGGTTTAACGAGCAGTACTTC
cdr3_aa: CASSLVAGQGFNEQYF